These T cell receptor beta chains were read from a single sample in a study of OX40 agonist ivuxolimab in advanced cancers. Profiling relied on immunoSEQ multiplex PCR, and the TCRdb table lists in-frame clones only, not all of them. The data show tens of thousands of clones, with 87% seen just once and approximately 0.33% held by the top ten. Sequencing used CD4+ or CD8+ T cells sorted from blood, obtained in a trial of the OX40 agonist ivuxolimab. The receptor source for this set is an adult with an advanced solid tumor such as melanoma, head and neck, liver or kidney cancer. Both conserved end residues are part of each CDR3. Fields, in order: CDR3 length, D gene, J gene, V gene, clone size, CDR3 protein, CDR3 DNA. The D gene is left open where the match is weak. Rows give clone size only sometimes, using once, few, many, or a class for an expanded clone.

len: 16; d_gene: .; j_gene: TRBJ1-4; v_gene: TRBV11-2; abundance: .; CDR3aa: CASSQGGGRGNEKLFF; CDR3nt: TGTGCCAGCAGCCAAGGAGGGGGGCGCGGTAATGAAAAACTGTTTTTT
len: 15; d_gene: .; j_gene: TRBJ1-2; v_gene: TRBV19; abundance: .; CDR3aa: CASSIVGRINYGYTF; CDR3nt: TGTGCCAGTAGTATAGTGGGACGGATTAACTATGGCTACACCTTC
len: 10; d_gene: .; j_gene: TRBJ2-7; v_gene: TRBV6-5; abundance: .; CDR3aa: CASSEGVQYF; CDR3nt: TGTGCCAGCAGTGAAGGGGTGCAGTACTTC
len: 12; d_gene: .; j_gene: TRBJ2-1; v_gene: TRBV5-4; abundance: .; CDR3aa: CASSPAMNEQFF; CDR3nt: TGTGCCAGCAGCCCCGCCATGAATGAGCAGTTCTTC
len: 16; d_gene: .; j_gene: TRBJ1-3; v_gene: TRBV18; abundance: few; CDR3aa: CASSSLPIQGGNTIYF; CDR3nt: TGTGCCAGCTCGTCCTTACCAATTCAGGGTGGAAACACCATATATTTT
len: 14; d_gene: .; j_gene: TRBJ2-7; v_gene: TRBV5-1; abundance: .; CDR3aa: CASSLGVDHYEQYF; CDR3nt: TGCGCCAGCAGCTTGGGGGTAGATCACTACGAGCAGTACTTC
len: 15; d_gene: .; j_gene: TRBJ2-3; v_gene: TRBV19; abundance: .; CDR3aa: CASSIGGPTTDTQYF; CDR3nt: TGTGCCAGTAGTATAGGGGGACCGACCACAGATACGCAGTATTTT
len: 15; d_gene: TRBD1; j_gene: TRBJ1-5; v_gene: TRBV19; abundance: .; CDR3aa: CASSSGTVYNQPQHF; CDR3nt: TGTGCCAGTAGTTCGGGGACAGTCTACAATCAGCCCCAGCATTTT
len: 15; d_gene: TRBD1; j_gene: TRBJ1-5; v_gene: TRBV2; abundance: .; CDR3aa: CASQGDPGGNQPQHF; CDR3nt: TGTGCCAGCCAGGGGGACCCGGGGGGCAATCAGCCCCAGCATTTT
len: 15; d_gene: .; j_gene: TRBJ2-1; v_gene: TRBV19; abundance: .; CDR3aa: CASRGLRTGPNEQFF; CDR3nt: TGTGCCAGTAGGGGGCTCCGGACTGGACCCAATGAGCAGTTCTTC
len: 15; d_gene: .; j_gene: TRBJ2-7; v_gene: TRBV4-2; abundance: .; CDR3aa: CASSQEGTMAYEQYF; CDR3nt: TGTGCCAGCAGCCAAGAAGGGACGATGGCCTACGAGCAGTACTTC
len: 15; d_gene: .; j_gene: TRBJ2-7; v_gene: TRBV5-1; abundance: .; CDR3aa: CASSLVPGEPYEQYF; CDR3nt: TGCGCCAGCAGCTTGGTCCCAGGGGAGCCCTACGAGCAGTACTTC
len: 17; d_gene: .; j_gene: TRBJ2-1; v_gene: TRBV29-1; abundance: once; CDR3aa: CSVPLGRGPVGYNEQFF; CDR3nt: TGCAGCGTTCCCCTTGGCCGGGGGCCGGTTGGCTACAATGAGCAGTTCTTC
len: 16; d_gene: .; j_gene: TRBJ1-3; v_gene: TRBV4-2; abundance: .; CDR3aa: CASSQELGFSGNTIYF; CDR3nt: TGTGCCAGCAGCCAAGAACTGGGATTCTCTGGAAACACCATATATTTT
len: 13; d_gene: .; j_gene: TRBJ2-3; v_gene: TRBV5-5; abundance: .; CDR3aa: CASSPLSTDTQYF; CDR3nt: TGTGCCAGCAGCCCACTTTCCACAGATACGCAGTATTTT
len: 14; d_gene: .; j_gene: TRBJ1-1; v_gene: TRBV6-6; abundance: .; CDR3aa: CASSYEGGSSEAFF; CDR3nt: TGTGCCAGCAGTTACGAGGGGGGTTCTTCTGAAGCTTTCTTT
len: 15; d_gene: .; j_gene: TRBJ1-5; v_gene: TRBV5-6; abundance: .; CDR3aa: CASSLRAGRYQPQHF; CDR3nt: TGTGCCAGCAGTTTGCGGGCGGGACGTTATCAGCCCCAGCATTTT
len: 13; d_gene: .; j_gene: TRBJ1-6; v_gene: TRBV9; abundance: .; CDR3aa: CASSVQLFSPLHF; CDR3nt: TGTGCCAGCAGCGTACAGCTGTTCTCACCCCTCCACTTT
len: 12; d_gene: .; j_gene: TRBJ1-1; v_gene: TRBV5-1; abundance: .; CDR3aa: CASSLDLTEAFF; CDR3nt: TGCGCCAGCAGCTTGGATCTCACTGAAGCTTTCTTT
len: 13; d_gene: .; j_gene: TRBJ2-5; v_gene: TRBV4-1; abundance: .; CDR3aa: CASARGITETQYF; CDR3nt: TGCGCCAGCGCCCGGGGGATCACGGAGACCCAGTACTTC
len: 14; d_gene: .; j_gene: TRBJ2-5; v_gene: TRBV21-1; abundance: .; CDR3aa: CASSKGQVQETQYF; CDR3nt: TGTGCCAGCAGCAAAGGGCAGGTCCAAGAGACCCAGTACTTC
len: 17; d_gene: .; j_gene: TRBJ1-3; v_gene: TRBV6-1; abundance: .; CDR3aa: CASSGSFLISPGNTIYF; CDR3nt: TGTGCCAGCAGTGGTTCTTTTCTTATCTCCCCTGGAAACACCATATATTTT
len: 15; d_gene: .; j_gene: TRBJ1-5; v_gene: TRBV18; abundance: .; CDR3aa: CASSPGRGTNQPQHF; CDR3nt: TGTGCCAGCTCACCGGGCCGGGGCACCAATCAGCCCCAGCATTTT
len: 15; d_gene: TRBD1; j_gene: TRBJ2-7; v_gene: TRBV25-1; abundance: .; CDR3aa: CASSDTGQGADEQYF; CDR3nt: TGTGCCAGCAGTGACACGGGACAGGGGGCTGACGAGCAGTACTTC
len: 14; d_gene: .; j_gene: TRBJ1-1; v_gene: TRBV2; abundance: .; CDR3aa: CASSGAYRNTEAFF; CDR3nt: TGTGCCAGCAGTGGGGCCTACAGGAACACTGAAGCTTTCTTT
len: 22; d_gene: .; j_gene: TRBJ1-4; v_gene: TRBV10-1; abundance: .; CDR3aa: CASKRGNGRKDLYHRRDEKLFF; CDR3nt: TGCGCCAGCAAAAGGGGTAATGGACGGAAAGACCTTTACCACCGACGGGATGAAAAACTGTTTTTT
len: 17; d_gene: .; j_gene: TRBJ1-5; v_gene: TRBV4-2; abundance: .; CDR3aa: CASSQGNGGDGNQPQHF; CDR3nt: TGTGCCAGCAGCCAAGGAAATGGCGGGGATGGCAATCAGCCCCAGCATTTT